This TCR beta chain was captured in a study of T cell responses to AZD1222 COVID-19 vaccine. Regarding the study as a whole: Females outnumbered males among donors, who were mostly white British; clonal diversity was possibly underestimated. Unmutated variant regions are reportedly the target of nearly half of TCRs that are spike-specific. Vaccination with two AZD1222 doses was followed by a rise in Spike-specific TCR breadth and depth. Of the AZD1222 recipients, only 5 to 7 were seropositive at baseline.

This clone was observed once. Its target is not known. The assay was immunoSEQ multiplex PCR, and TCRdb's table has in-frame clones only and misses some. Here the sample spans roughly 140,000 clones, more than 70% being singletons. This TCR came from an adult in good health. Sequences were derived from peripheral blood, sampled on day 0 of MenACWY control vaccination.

CDR3 amino acids: CASSLGAPYTDTQYF. The DNA for the CDR3 is TGCGCCAGCAGCTTGGGGGCGCCTTACACAGATACGCAGTATTTT. The genes are TRBV5-1 and TRBJ2-3; no firm D call. This CDR3 contains 15 residues. V was cut by 0 bases and J by 2 bases, with 10 bases left in between. In germline, CDR1 is SGHRS, CDR2 YFSETQ.